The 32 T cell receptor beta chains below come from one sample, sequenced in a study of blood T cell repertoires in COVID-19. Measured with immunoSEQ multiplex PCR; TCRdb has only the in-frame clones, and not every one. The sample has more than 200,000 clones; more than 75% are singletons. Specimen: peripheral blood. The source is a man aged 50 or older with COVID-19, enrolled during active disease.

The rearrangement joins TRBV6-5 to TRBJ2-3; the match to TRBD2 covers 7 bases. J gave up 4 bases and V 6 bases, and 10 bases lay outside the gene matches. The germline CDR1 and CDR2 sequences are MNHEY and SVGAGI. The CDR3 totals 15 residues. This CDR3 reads CASSLAGTKSDTQYF. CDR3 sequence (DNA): TGTGCCAGCAGCTTGGCCGGGACTAAGTCAGATACGCAGTATTTT.

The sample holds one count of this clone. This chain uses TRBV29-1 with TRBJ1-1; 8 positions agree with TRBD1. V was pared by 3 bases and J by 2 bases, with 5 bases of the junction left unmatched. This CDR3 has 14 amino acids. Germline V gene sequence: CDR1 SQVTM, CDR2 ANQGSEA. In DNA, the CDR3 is TGCAGCGTTGACTTACAGGGGGGCAACACTGAAGCTTTCTTT. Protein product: CSVDLQGGNTEAFF.

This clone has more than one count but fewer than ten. The CDR3 region is CASSQGGSRGQAYEQYF. The CDR3 nucleotides read TGTGCCAGCAGCCAAGGTGGAAGCCGTGGACAGGCCTACGAGCAGTACTTC. The V gene is TRBV3-1 (or the pseudogene TRBV3-2), the J gene TRBJ2-7; TRBD1 agrees at 7 bases. Germline-derived CDR1 and CDR2 are LGHDT and YNNKEL (reference sequence). CDR3 size: 17 residues. V dropped 1 base and J dropped 2; count of bases not matched to a gene: 11.

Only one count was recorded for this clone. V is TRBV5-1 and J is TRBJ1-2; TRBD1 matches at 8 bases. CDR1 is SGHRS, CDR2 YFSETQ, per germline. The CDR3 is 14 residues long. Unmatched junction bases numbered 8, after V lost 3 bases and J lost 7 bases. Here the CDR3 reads CASSSQGVGGGYTF. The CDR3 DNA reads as TGCGCCAGCAGCTCACAGGGGGTCGGCGGTGGCTACACCTTC.

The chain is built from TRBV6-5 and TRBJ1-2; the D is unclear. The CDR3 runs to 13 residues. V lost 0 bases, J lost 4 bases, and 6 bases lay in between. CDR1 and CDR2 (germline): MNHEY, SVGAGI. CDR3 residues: CASSYSQVYGYTF. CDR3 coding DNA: TGTGCCAGCAGTTACTCGCAGGTCTATGGCTACACCTTC.

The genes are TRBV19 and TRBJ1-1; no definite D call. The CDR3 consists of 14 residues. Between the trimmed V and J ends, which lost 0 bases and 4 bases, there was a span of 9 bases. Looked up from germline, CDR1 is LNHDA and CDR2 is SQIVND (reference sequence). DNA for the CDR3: TGTGCCAGTAGTATAGATGGCCCGGGCACTGAAGCTTTCTTT. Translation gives CASSIDGPGTEAFF. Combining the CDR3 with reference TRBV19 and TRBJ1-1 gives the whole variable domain DGGITQSPKYLFRKEGQNVTLSCEQNLNHDAMYWYRQDPGQGLRLIYYSQIVNDFQKGDIAEGYSVSREKKESFPLTVTSAQKNPTAFYLCASSIDGPGTEAFFGQGTRLTVV.

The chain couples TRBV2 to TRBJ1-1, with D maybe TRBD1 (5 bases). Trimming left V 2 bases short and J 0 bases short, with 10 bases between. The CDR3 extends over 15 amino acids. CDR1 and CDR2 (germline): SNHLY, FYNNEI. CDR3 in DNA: TGTGCCAGCAGTGAACAGGGAAACATGAACACTGAAGCTTTCTTT. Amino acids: CASSEQGNMNTEAFF.

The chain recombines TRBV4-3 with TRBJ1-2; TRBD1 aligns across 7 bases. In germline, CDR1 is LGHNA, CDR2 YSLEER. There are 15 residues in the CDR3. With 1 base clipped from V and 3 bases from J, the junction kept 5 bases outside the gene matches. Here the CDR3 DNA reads TGCGCCAGCAGCCAAGTCAATACAGGGGACTATGGCTACACCTTC. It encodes CASSQVNTGDYGYTF.

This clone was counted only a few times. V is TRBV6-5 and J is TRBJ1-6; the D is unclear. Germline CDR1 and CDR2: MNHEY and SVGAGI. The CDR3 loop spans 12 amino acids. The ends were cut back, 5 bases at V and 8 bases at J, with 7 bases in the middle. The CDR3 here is CASSRRDSPLHF. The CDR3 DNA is TGTGCCAGCAGTAGGAGGGATTCACCCCTCCACTTT.

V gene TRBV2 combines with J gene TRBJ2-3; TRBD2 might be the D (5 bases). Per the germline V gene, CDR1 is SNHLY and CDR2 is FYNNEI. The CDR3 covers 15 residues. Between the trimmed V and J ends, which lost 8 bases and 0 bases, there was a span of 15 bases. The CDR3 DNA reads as TGTGCCAGCGACCTAGCCTACGGTAGCACAGATACGCAGTATTTT. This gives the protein CASDLAYGSTDTQYF. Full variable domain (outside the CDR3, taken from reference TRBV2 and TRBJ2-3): EPEVTQTPSHQVTQMGQEVILRCVPISNHLYFYWYRQILGQKVEFLVSFYNNEISEKSEIFDDQFSVERPDGSNFTLKIRSTKLEDSAMYFCASDLAYGSTDTQYFGPGTRLTVL.

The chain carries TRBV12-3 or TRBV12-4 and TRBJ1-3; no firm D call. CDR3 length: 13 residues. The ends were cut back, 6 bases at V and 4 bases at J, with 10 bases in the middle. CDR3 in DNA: TGTGCCAGCAGGCTCGAGAGGGGAAACACCATATATTTT. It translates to CASRLERGNTIYF.

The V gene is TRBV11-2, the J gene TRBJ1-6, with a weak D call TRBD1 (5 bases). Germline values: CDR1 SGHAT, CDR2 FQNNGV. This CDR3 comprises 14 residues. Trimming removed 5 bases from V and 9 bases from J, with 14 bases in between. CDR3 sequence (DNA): TGTGCCAGCAGCCCCGGGGCGGGAAGTTCACCCCTCCACTTT. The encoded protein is CASSPGAGSSPLHF.

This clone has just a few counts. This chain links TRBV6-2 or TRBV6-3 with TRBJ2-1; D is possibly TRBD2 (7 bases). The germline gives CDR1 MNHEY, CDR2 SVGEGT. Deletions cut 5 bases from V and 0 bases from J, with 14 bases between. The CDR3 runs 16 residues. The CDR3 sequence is CASSDVRGGSYNEQFF. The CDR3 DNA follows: TGTGCCAGCAGTGACGTGAGGGGGGGCTCCTACAATGAGCAGTTCTTC.

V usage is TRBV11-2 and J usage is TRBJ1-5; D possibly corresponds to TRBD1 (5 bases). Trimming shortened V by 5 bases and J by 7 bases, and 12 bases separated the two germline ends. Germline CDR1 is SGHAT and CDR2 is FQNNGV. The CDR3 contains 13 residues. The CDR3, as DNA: TGTGCCAGCAGCGACCAGGGCTTCCAGCCCCAGCATTTT. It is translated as CASSDQGFQPQHF. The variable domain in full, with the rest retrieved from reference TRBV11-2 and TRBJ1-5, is EAGVAQSPRYKIIEKRQSVAFWCNPISGHATLYWYQQILGQGPKLLIQFQNNGVVDDSQLPKDRFSAERLKGVDSTLKIQPAKLEDSAVYLCASSDQGFQPQHFGDGTRLSIL.

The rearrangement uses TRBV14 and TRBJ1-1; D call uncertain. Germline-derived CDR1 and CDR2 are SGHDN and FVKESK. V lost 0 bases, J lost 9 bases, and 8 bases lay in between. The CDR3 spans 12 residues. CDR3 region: CASSQDRRQAFF. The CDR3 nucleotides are TGTGCCAGCAGCCAAGATAGGCGGCAAGCTTTCTTT.

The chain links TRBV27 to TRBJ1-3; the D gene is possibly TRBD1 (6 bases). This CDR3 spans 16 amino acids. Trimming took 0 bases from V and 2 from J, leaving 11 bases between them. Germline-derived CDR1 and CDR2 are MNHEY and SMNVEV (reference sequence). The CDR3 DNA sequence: TGTGCCAGCAGTTTATCGCCGAAGGGGGCTGGAAACACCATATATTTT. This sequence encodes CASSLSPKGAGNTIYF.

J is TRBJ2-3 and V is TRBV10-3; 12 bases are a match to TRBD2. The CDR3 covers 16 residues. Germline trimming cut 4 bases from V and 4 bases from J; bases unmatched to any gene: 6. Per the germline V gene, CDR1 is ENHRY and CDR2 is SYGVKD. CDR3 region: CAISGQTSGGADTQYF. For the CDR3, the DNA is TGTGCCATCAGTGGACAGACTAGCGGGGGTGCAGATACGCAGTATTTT.

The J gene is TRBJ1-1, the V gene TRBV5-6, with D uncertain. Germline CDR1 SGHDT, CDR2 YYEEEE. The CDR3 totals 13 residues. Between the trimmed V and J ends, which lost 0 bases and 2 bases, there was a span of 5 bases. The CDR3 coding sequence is TGTGCCAGCAGCTTGGTGCGAAACACTGAAGCTTTCTTT. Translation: CASSLVRNTEAFF.

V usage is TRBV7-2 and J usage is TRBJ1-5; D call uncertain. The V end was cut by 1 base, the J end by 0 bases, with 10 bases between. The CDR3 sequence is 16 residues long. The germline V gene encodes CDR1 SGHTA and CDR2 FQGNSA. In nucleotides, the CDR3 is TGTGCCAGCAGCTTAGTCGGGAGTTATAGCAATCAGCCCCAGCATTTT. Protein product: CASSLVGSYSNQPQHF. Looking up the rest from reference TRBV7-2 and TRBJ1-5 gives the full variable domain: GAGVSQSPSNKVTEKGKDVELRCDPISGHTALYWYRQSLGQGLEFLIYFQGNSAPDKSGLPSDRFSAERTGGSVSTLTIQRTQQEDSAVYLCASSLVGSYSNQPQHFGDGTRLSIL.

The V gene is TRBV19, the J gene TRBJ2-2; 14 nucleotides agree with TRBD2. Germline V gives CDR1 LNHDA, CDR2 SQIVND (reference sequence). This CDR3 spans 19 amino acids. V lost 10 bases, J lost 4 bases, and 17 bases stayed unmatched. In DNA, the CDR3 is TGTGCCACCAGGGGACTAGCGGGAGAGGAGCTTGGTTTCACCGGGGAGCTGTTTTTT. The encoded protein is CATRGLAGEELGFTGELFF.

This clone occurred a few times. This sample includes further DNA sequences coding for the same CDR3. The CDR3 is CASSLAGGNQPQHF. Here the CDR3 DNA reads TGTGCCAGCAGCTTAGCGGGAGGCAATCAGCCCCAGCATTTT. The chain employs TRBV7-2 and TRBJ1-5; D ambiguous. Germline V gives CDR1 SGHTA, CDR2 FQGNSA. The CDR3 is 14 amino acids. The V end lost 0 bases, the J end lost 2 bases, and 5 bases lay between the germline ends.

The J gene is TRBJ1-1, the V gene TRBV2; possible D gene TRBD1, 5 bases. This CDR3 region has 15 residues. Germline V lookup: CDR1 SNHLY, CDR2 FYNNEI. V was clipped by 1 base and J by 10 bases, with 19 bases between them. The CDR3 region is CASSEEMGSGVAAFF. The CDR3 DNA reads TGTGCCAGCAGTGAAGAGATGGGATCGGGGGTGGCAGCTTTCTTT.

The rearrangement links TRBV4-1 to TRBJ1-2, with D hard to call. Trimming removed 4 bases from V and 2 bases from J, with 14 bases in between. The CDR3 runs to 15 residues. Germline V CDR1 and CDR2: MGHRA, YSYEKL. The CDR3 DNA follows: TGCGCCAGCAGCCTCACCGGGGAAGGGAACTATGGCTACACCTTC. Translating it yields CASSLTGEGNYGYTF.

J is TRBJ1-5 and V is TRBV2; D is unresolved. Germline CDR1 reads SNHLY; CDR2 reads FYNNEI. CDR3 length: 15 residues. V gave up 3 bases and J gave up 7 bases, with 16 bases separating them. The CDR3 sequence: CASSEGGLLGQPQHF. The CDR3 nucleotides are TGTGCCAGCAGTGAGGGCGGACTTCTTGGCCAGCCCCAGCATTTT.

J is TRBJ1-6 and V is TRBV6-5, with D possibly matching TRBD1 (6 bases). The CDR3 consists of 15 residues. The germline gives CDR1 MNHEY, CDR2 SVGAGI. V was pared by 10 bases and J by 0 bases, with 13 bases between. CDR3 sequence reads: CATWDKSSYNSPLHF. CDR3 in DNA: TGTGCCACCTGGGACAAGAGCTCCTATAATTCACCCCTCCACTTT.

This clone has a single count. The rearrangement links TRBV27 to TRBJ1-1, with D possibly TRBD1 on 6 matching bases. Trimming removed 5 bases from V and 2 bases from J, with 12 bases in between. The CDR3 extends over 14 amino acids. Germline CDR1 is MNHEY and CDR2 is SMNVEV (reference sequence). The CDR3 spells CASSTAGVNTEAFF. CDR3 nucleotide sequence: TGTGCCAGCAGTACAGCAGGGGTTAACACTGAAGCTTTCTTT.

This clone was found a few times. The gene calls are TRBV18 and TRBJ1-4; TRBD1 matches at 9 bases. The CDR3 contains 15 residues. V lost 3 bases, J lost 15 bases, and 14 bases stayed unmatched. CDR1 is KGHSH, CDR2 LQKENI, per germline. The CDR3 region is CASSPSTGGHPEVFF. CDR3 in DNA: TGTGCCAGCTCACCCTCGACAGGGGGGCACCCGGAGGTGTTTTTT.

The CDR3, as DNA: TGTGCCAGCAGTGTTGATCTAGCGAATGAGCAGTTCTTC. It is translated as CASSVDLANEQFF. V usage is TRBV2 and J usage is TRBJ2-1, with a weak D call TRBD2 (6 bases). V shed 4 bases and J shed 7 bases, with 11 bases lying between them. CDR3 length: 13 amino acids. Germline V gene data show CDR1 as SNHLY and CDR2 as FYNNEI.

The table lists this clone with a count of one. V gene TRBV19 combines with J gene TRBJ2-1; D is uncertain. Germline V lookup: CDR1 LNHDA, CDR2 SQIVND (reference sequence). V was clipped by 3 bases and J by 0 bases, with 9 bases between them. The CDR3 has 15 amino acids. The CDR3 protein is CASSMGFSSYNEQFF. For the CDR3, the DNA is TGTGCCAGTAGTATGGGCTTTAGCTCCTACAATGAGCAGTTCTTC.

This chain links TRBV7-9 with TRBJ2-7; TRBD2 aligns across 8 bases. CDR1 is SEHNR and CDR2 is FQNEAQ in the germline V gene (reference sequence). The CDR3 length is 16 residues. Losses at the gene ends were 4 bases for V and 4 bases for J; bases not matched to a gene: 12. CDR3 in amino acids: CASSSLRGVVLYEQYF. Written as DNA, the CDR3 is TGTGCCAGCAGCTCACTGCGGGGGGTGGTCCTGTACGAGCAGTACTTC.

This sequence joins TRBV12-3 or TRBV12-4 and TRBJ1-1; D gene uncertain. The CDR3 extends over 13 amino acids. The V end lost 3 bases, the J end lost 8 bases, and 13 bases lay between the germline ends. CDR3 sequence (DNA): TGTGCCAGCAGTTTTGGGCAGCTCGAGGAAGCTTTCTTT. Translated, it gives CASSFGQLEEAFF.

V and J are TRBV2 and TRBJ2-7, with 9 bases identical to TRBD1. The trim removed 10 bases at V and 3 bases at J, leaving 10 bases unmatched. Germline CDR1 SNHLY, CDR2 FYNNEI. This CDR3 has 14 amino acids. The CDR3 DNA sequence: TGTGCCATTACTACCGGGACAGGGAACTACGAGCAGTACTTC. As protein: CAITTGTGNYEQYF.